This entry lists 20 T cell receptor beta chains sequenced from one sample in a study of blood T cells in healthy people across ages. The second PCR ran about 6 to 12 cycles with a sample-barcoded 5' primer and J-beta primers. A single record per CDR3 protein comes from TCRdb applying MiXCR to the 5' RACE reads. Among hundreds of thousands of distinct CDR3 sequences listed, roughly three fifths were seen once. Material for sequencing was blood. The origin of the receptors is a man in his forties in good health.

CDR3 DNA: TGCGCCAGCAGCCAAGGAACAGGTCCCTACAAGCAGTACTTC. Protein product: CASSQGTGPYKQYF. The J gene is TRBJ2-5, the V gene TRBV4-1, with D tentatively TRBD1 (5 bases). This CDR3 comprises 14 residues. V was pared by 1 base and J by 11 bases, with 17 bases between. Germline V gene lookup returns CDR1 MGHRA and CDR2 YSYEKL.

The CDR3 is CASRGQGMEPRPEQYF. In nucleotides, the CDR3 is TGTGCCAGCAGAGGACAGGGGATGGAGCCGCGACCCGAGCAGTACTTC. V usage is TRBV6-4 and J usage is TRBJ2-5; 9 positions agree with TRBD1. The J call may be wrong; the DNA end is better matched by TRBJ2-7. This CDR3 is built from 16 residues. Germline V CDR1 and CDR2: MRHNA, SNTAGT.

This chain uses TRBV4-3 with TRBJ2-7, with D perhaps matching TRBD1 (6 bases). The CDR3 is 13 amino acids. The germline CDR1 and CDR2 sequences are LGHNA and YSLEER. The V end was cut by 4 bases, the J end by 5 bases, with 12 bases between. Here the CDR3 DNA reads TGCGCCAGCAGCCGGGGGCTACATAACGAGCAGTACTTC. Its protein is CASSRGLHNEQYF.

The CDR3 protein is CSADSNTEAFF. The CDR3 nucleotides are TGCAGCGCGGACTCGAACACTGAAGCTTTCTTT. The chain combines TRBV29-1 with TRBJ1-1; D remains ambiguous. CDR1 is SQVTM and CDR2 is ANQGSEA in the germline V gene. CDR3 length: 11 amino acids. The ends were cut back, 7 bases at V and 1 base at J, with 7 bases in the middle.

This chain connects TRBV7-2 to TRBJ2-1, with D hard to call. This CDR3 region has 12 residues. Germline CDR1 SGHTA, CDR2 FQGNSA. Trimming cost V 3 bases and J 9 bases, with 9 bases left between them. This chain's CDR3 is CASSFHNLEQFF. CDR3 nucleotide sequence: TGTGCCAGCAGCTTCCACAATCTTGAGCAGTTCTTC.

This clonotype came up a few times. V gene TRBV25-1 combines with J gene TRBJ2-7; tentatively, D is TRBD1 or TRBD2 (6 bases each). The germline gives CDR1 MGHDK, CDR2 SYGVNS. This CDR3 spans 14 amino acids. The V end lost 2 bases, the J end lost 10 bases, and 18 bases lay between the germline ends. The chain's CDR3 is CASSEEGPPGAQYF. The CDR3 DNA reads TGTGCCAGCAGTGAAGAGGGTCCACCGGGGGCCCAGTACTTC.

This clonotype turned up a few times. CDR3 loop: CASRGTGRTDTQYF. For the CDR3, the DNA is TGTGCCAGCAGGGGGACAGGGCGCACAGATACGCAGTATTTT. The rearrangement uses TRBV25-1 and TRBJ2-3; 9 positions match TRBD1. The V segment lost 6 bases and the J segment 1 base; nucleotides outside the gene matches: 2. Germline V gene lookup returns CDR1 MGHDK and CDR2 SYGVNS. This CDR3 comprises 14 residues.

The chain links TRBV7-8 to TRBJ2-3, with 14 positions matching TRBD2. Germline values: CDR1 SGHVS, CDR2 FQNEAQ. V lost 3 bases to trimming and J lost 2 bases; unmatched junction nucleotides: 7. The CDR3 spans 18 residues. The CDR3 DNA follows: TGTGCCAGCAGCTTGTGGACTAGCGGGAGGCCGAACACAGATACGCAGTATTTT. It yields the protein CASSLWTSGRPNTDTQYF.

This clonotype was picked up a small number of times. The rearrangement joins TRBV27 to TRBJ2-7, with 8 positions matching TRBD1. The CDR3 has 15 residues. J gave up 5 bases and V 6 bases, and 12 bases lay outside the gene matches. Looked up from germline, CDR1 is MNHEY and CDR2 is SMNVEV (reference sequence). CDR3 nucleotide sequence: TGTGCCAGCAGCCACGACAGGGGAATTGTCGACGAGCAGTACTTC. It codes for CASSHDRGIVDEQYF.

The rearrangement uses TRBV6-1 and TRBJ2-5; D might be TRBD1 or TRBD2, each matching 5 bases. The DNA end lines up better with TRBJ2-1; the J call may be wrong. The CDR3 loop spans 12 amino acids. The germline V gene encodes CDR1 MNHNS and CDR2 SASEGT. The CDR3 spells CASSEPPGTQFF. In DNA, the CDR3 is TGTGCCAGCAGTGAACCCCCAGGGACCCAGTTCTTC.

The chain joins TRBV6-5 to TRBJ2-1; D is uncertain. This CDR3 contains 15 residues. The V gene lost 8 bases and the J gene lost 5 bases, with 19 bases spanning the gap. Looked up from germline, CDR1 is MNHEY and CDR2 is SVGAGI. DNA of the CDR3: TGTGCCAGCCGTTTCGCTCCTTCTGCGAACAATGAGCAGTTCTTC. Translating gives CASRFAPSANNEQFF.

The gene calls are TRBV7-9 and TRBJ2-3; tentatively, D is TRBD1 (5 bases). The CDR3 loop spans 16 amino acids. V was clipped by 6 bases and J by 2 bases, with 18 bases between them. CDR1 and CDR2 (germline): SEHNR, FQNEAQ (reference sequence). CDR3 in DNA: TGTGCCAGCAGTTCCATTCCAACAGGAACCACAGATACGCAGTATTTT. Its translation: CASSSIPTGTTDTQYF.

As DNA, the CDR3 is TGTGCCAGCAGTTGGTGGCTAGCGGGAGATCATGGAAACATTCAGTACTTC. It yields the protein CASSWWLAGDHGNIQYF. The chain has TRBV12-3 or TRBV12-4 and TRBJ2-4; TRBD2 agrees at 10 bases. The CDR3 totals 17 residues. The V and J ends lost 4 bases and 6 bases, in that order; junction bases with no gene match: 12.

The chain uses TRBV27 and TRBJ2-3; TRBD1 agrees at 10 bases. V shed 8 bases and J 5 bases; nucleotides not matched to a gene: 7. The CDR3 is 14 amino acids. Looked up from germline, CDR1 is MNHEY and CDR2 is SMNVEV (reference sequence). Here the CDR3 reads CASLGQGGIDTQYF. CDR3 DNA: TGTGCCAGCCTAGGACAGGGGGGCATAGATACGCAGTATTTT.

This clonotype was found a few times. This chain joins TRBV27 and TRBJ2-7; D might be TRBD1 or TRBD2, each matching 7 bases. The CDR3 contains 16 residues. Germline lookup yields CDR1 MNHEY and CDR2 SMNVEV (reference sequence). V lost 0 bases to trimming and J lost 7 bases, with 19 bases between them. In DNA form, the CDR3 reads TGTGCCAGCAGTTTATCTGGGGGGGACAGCTTCCGGGAGCAGTACTTC. Translated: CASSLSGGDSFREQYF.

The chain couples TRBV6-5 to TRBJ1-2; D is uncertain. The CDR3 sequence is 11 residues long. Germline V CDR1 and CDR2: MNHEY, SVGAGI. With 6 bases removed from V and 5 bases from J, the gap between germline ends came to 7 bases. CDR3 in DNA: TGTGCCAGCAGAGACAAGTATGGCTACACCTTC. Protein sequence: CASRDKYGYTF.

The chain has TRBV27 and TRBJ2-1; D is perhaps TRBD1 or TRBD2 (5 bases each). This CDR3 contains 11 residues. The germline V and J ends were trimmed by 8 bases and 13 bases, with 15 bases remaining between them. Germline lookup yields CDR1 MNHEY and CDR2 SMNVEV (reference sequence). The CDR3 here is CASGTGIKQFF. CDR3 nucleotide sequence: TGTGCCAGCGGGACCGGGATCAAACAGTTCTTC.

V is TRBV29-1 and J is TRBJ2-7, with 8 nucleotides matching TRBD1. CDR3 length: 15 amino acids. CDR1 is SQVTM and CDR2 is ANQGSEA in the germline V gene. V dropped 1 base and J dropped 6; count of bases not matched to a gene: 11. CDR3 sequence: CSVEGGAGGLSEQYF. CDR3 in DNA: TGCAGCGTTGAAGGGGGGGCAGGGGGCTTGAGCGAGCAGTACTTC.

V and J are TRBV7-3 and TRBJ2-7; TRBD2 aligns across 7 bases. With 5 bases clipped from V and 10 bases from J, the junction kept 11 bases outside the gene matches. The germline gives CDR1 SGHTA, CDR2 FQGTGA. CDR3 length: 13 amino acids. In DNA, the CDR3 is TGTGCCAGCAGCAACGGGGGGAGGGAGATCCAGTACTTC. Protein sequence: CASSNGGREIQYF.

The CDR3 is CASSQGLVGTSSYEQYF. CDR3 sequence (DNA): TGCGCCAGCAGCCAAGGACTAGTGGGGACCAGCTCCTACGAGCAGTACTTC. The chain employs TRBV4-3 and TRBJ2-7; the D gene is possibly TRBD2 (6 bases). Germline assignment: CDR1 LGHNA and CDR2 YSLEER. This CDR3 spans 17 amino acids. Trimming took 1 base from V and 0 from J, leaving 16 bases between them.